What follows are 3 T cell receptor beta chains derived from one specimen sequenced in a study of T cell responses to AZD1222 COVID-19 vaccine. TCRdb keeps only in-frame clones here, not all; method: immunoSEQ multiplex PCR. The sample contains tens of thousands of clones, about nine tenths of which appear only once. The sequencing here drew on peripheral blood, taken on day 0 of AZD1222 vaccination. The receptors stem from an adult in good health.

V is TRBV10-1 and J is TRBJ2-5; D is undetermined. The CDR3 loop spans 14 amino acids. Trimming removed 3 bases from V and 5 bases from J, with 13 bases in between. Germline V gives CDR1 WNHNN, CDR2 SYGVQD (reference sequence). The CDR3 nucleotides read TGCGCCAGCAGTGACGCTGGGCACCCGGAGACCCAGTACTTC. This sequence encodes CASSDAGHPETQYF.

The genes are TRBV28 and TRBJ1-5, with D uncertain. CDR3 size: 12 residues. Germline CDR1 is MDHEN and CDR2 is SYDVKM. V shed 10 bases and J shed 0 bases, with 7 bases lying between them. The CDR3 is CATEISNQPQHF. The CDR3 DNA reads TGTGCCACCGAGATTAGCAATCAGCCCCAGCATTTT.

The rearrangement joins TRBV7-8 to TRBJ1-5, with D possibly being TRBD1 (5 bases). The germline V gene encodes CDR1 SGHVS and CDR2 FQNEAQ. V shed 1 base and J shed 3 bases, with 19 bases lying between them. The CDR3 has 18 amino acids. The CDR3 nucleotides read TGTGCCAGCAGCTTAGTGGTCGGGGCGGGCAGGGTCAATCAGCCCCAGCATTTT. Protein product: CASSLVVGAGRVNQPQHF.